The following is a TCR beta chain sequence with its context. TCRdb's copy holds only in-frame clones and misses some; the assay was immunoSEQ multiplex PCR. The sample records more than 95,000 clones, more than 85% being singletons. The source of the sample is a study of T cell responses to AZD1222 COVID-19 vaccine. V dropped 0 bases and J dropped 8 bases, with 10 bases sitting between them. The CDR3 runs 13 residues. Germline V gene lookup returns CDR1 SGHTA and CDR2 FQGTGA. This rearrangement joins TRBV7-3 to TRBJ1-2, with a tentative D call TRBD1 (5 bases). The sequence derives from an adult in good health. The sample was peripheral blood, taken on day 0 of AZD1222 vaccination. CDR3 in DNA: TGTGCCAGCAGCTTAACGGAGGGACGGGGCTACACCTTC. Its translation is CASSLTEGRGYTF.